This T cell receptor beta chain originates from a study of technical replicates of blood from a few donors. The CDR3 is made up of 17 amino acids. Germline CDR1 SEHNR, CDR2 FQNEAQ (reference sequence). V was clipped by 5 bases and J by 0 bases, with 16 bases between them. Produced via immunoSEQ multiplex PCR; TCRdb's table is partial and in-frame only. In the table there are under 90,000 clones, about 92% of which are singletons. The sequenced sample was T cells isolated from PBMCs. The source of this sequence is a human donor in good health. This rearrangement joins TRBV7-9 to TRBJ1-4; weak D call: TRBD1 (6 bases). The CDR3 sequence: CASSHRRTETTNEKLFF. CDR3 nucleotides: TGTGCCAGCAGCCATCGAAGGACAGAAACAACTAATGAAAAACTGTTTTTT.